Following are 13 T cell receptor beta chains from one sample sequenced in a study of identical twins. TCRdb passed the 5' RACE reads through MiXCR, listing each CDR3 protein once. This table holds 200,000 or so distinct CDR3 sequences, around 15% found once. The same data also contributed to another study, on T cells expressing NK-cell markers.

The sample consisted of CD8+ T cells sorted from blood. Receptor source: a woman in her late teens or twenties in good health.

The chain is built from TRBV9 and TRBJ1-2, with D possibly being TRBD1 (6 bases). The germline V and J ends were trimmed by 0 bases and 4 bases, with 10 bases remaining between them. The CDR3 has 14 residues. Germline assignment: CDR1 SGDLS and CDR2 YYNGEE. The chain's CDR3 is CASSVGAGAYGYTF. The DNA of the CDR3 is TGTGCCAGCAGCGTAGGGGCAGGGGCCTATGGCTACACCTTC.

The V and J genes are TRBV11-3 and TRBJ2-1; TRBD2 matches at 7 bases. Trimming took 5 bases from V and 6 from J; bases not matched to a gene: 10. The CDR3 sequence is 15 residues long. The V gene's germline CDR1 is SGHNT and CDR2 YENEEA. CDR3 region: CASSPRGGGGNEQFF. The CDR3 bases are TGTGCCAGCAGCCCCCGGGGCGGGGGAGGCAATGAGCAGTTCTTC.

The genes are TRBV6-6 and TRBJ1-4; D is undetermined. CDR3 length: 13 amino acids. Germline V gene lookup returns CDR1 MNHNY and CDR2 SVGAGI (reference sequence). Trimming pared 2 bases from V and 6 bases from J, leaving 7 bases between. The CDR3 spells CASSYPPDEKLFF. As DNA, the CDR3 is TGTGCCAGCAGTTACCCACCGGATGAAAAACTGTTTTTT.

The rearrangement joins TRBV27 to TRBJ1-2; no firm D call. Germline CDR1 MNHEY, CDR2 SMNVEV (reference sequence). V lost 5 bases, J lost 4 bases, and 23 bases lay in between. This CDR3 has 17 residues. CDR3 protein: CASSLSRGHGVGYGYTF. Here the CDR3 DNA reads TGTGCCAGCAGTCTCAGCCGTGGTCATGGTGTTGGCTATGGCTACACCTTC.

The V gene is TRBV6-2 or TRBV6-3, the J gene TRBJ2-3; 11 bases line up with TRBD2. With 4 bases clipped from V and 1 base from J, the junction kept 10 bases outside the gene matches. The CDR3 is 18 residues long. Per germline, CDR1 MNHEY and CDR2 SVGEGT. The DNA of the CDR3 is TGTGCCAGCAGTTCATCACTAGCGGGGGTCCAACGCACAGATACGCAGTATTTT. Its translation: CASSSSLAGVQRTDTQYF.

This clonotype was detected a few times. This chain connects TRBV11-2 to TRBJ2-3; the match to TRBD1 covers 7 bases. The germline gives CDR1 SGHAT, CDR2 FQNNGV. The CDR3 extends over 19 amino acids. The V segment lost 0 bases and the J segment 2 bases; nucleotides outside the gene matches: 14. CDR3 sequence reads: CASSLEVAEGASLTDTQYF. CDR3 coding DNA: TGTGCCAGCAGCTTAGAAGTGGCTGAGGGGGCGTCACTCACAGATACGCAGTATTTT.

This clonotype was seen only a few times. The chain combines TRBV27 with TRBJ2-3, with D maybe TRBD2 (5 bases). V was clipped by 2 bases and J by 8 bases, with 14 bases between them. The CDR3 spans 14 residues. The germline V gene has CDR1 MNHEY and CDR2 SMNVEV (reference sequence). CDR3 region: CASSLRRTEATQYF. In nucleotides, the CDR3 is TGTGCCAGCAGTTTACGCCGGACGGAGGCTACGCAGTATTTT.

In its sample, this clonotype was seen a few times. V is TRBV5-1 and J is TRBJ2-1; no firm D call. The CDR3 is 12 residues long. The germline CDR1 and CDR2 sequences are SGHRS and YFSETQ. Trimming shortened V by 4 bases and J by 9 bases, and 11 bases separated the two germline ends. The CDR3 loop reads CASSLGNSEQFF. CDR3 sequence (DNA): TGCGCCAGCAGCCTAGGGAACAGTGAGCAGTTCTTC.

Details on this clonotype: Possible read error: a much larger clone is one base away. V and J are TRBV4-3 and TRBJ2-7; possibly TRBD1 or TRBD2 for D (5 bases each). Germline loops: CDR1 LGHNA, CDR2 YSLEER. The CDR3 sequence is 19 residues long. Trimming removed 3 bases from V and 1 base from J, with 25 bases in between. CDR3 coding DNA: TGCGCCAGCAGCCATGGACACATTGTCAGTGGGAGCAAGTCCTACGAGCAGTACTTC. Encoded protein: CASSHGHIVSGSKSYEQYF.

J is TRBJ1-2 and V is TRBV29-1; D is possibly TRBD1 (5 bases). The CDR3 loop spans 13 amino acids. V lost 0 bases, J lost 8 bases, and 13 bases lay in between. CDR1 is SQVTM, CDR2 ANQGSEA, per germline. The CDR3 region has the DNA TGCAGCGTTGAAGATATAGGGGTTGGAGGCTACACCTTC. This gives the protein CSVEDIGVGGYTF.

The chain joins TRBV7-9 to TRBJ2-1, with 7 bases that match TRBD2. CDR1 and CDR2 from the germline V gene are SEHNR and FQNEAQ (reference sequence). The CDR3 has 15 residues. J was trimmed by 0 bases and V by 10 bases; bases with no gene match: 9. The CDR3 DNA is TGTGCCATGAGCTCCGGGGGGAACTCCTACAATGAGCAGTTCTTC. It encodes CAMSSGGNSYNEQFF.

This clonotype has a handful of counts. The V and J genes are TRBV20-1 and TRBJ2-3; the D call may be TRBD1 or TRBD2 (6 bases each). CDR3 length: 16 residues. Germline loops: CDR1 DFQATT, CDR2 SNEGSKA (reference sequence). V was pared by 5 bases and J by 2 bases, with 20 bases between. The CDR3 is CSAGGPRSLTTDTQYF. CDR3 in DNA: TGCAGTGCTGGGGGGCCCAGAAGCCTTACCACAGATACGCAGTATTTT.

This clonotype was detected a few times. The chain carries TRBV6-5 and TRBJ2-6; 10 bases fit TRBD2. CDR3 size: 17 residues. J gave up 4 bases and V 4 bases, and 7 bases lay outside the gene matches. Germline values: CDR1 MNHEY, CDR2 SVGAGI. CDR3 bases: TGTGCCAGCAGTTTGCTAGCGGGAGAGCCCGGGGCCAACGTCCTGACTTTC. Protein sequence: CASSLLAGEPGANVLTF.